This entry features one T cell receptor beta chain sequence. This sample stems from a study of blood T cell repertoires in COVID-19. Study information: Italy, Spain and the United States were the sources of the convalescent and acute COVID-19 samples. In each case, the material was cDNA or gDNA derived from T cells, B-cell-depleted T cells, or PBMCs.

The CDR3 is made up of 15 amino acids. The germline V gene has CDR1 SGHTA and CDR2 FQGTGA. The V end was cut by 1 base, the J end by 2 bases, with 11 bases between. Here immunoSEQ multiplex PCR was the method, and the copy in TCRdb shows in-frame clones only, minus some. The sample has a few hundred thousand clones; approximately 88% are singletons. The sample was peripheral blood. This receptor was identified in a woman aged 25-40 years who had recovered from COVID-19. V usage is TRBV7-3 and J usage is TRBJ1-2; D not certain. The CDR3 protein is CASSLNPPENYGYTF. The CDR3 DNA is TGTGCCAGCAGCTTAAATCCCCCAGAAAACTATGGCTACACCTTC.